Below are 23 T cell receptor beta chains sequenced from a single sample in a study of cytomegalovirus exposure and HLA in healthy donors. The PCR had 60 Vbeta and 13 Jbeta primers. Sequencing was performed with immunoSEQ multiplex PCR; in TCRdb, only in-frame clones are kept and a portion is missing. Of about 110,000 clones listed, 74% are singletons. Material: PBMCs. The receptors here all came from a man aged 45-65 years in good health and CMV-seropositive.

The J gene is TRBJ1-6, the V gene TRBV4-2; no clear D gene. V was shortened by 1 base and J by 8 bases, with 6 bases between the two germline ends. This CDR3 region has 13 residues. CDR1 is LGHNA, CDR2 YNFKEQ, per germline. CDR3 sequence reads: CASSQGRDSPLHF. For the CDR3, the DNA is TGTGCCAGCAGCCAAGGGAGGGATTCACCCCTCCACTTT.

The rearrangement uses TRBV7-6 and TRBJ2-5, with 10 positions matching TRBD2. Looked up from germline, CDR1 is SGHVS and CDR2 is FNYEAQ. Trimming removed 5 bases from V and 3 bases from J; junction bases left unmatched: 12. This CDR3 comprises 17 residues. CDR3 nucleotide sequence: TGTGCCAGCAGCCCCGAGGGGCTAGCGGGGGCGAAAGAGACCCAGTACTTC. Amino acid sequence: CASSPEGLAGAKETQYF.

The CDR3 here is CASSLGQGAYGYTF. CDR3 nucleotide sequence: TGTGCCAGCAGCTTAGGACAGGGGGCCTATGGCTACACCTTC. The chain employs TRBV7-9 and TRBJ1-2; 10 nucleotides align to TRBD1. This CDR3 region has 14 residues. Germline CDR1 is SEHNR and CDR2 is FQNEAQ (reference sequence). Trimming removed 1 base from V and 4 bases from J; junction bases left unmatched: 0.

This rearrangement joins TRBV19 to TRBJ2-5; TRBD1 agrees at 11 bases. Germline values: CDR1 LNHDA, CDR2 SQIVND (reference sequence). V lost 6 bases, J lost 5 bases, and 8 bases stayed unmatched. The CDR3 contains 15 residues. The CDR3 reads CASRIRTGGGETQYF. CDR3 DNA sequence: TGTGCCAGTAGAATCAGGACAGGGGGCGGTGAGACCCAGTACTTC. The full variable domain, rest sourced from reference TRBV19 and TRBJ2-5, is DGGITQSPKYLFRKEGQNVTLSCEQNLNHDAMYWYRQDPGQGLRLIYYSQIVNDFQKGDIAEGYSVSREKKESFPLTVTSAQKNPTAFYLCASRIRTGGGETQYFGPGTRLLVL.

This clone showed up just once. The chain has TRBV12-5 and TRBJ2-5; tentatively, D is TRBD1 (6 bases). Germline lookup yields CDR1 LGHNT and CDR2 FRNRAP. Trimming stripped 2 bases from V and 5 bases from J, with 18 bases between. The CDR3 consists of 16 residues. The CDR3 spells CASGLTGTSRGETQYF. Written as DNA, the CDR3 is TGTGCTAGTGGTTTGACCGGGACCTCGAGGGGGGAGACCCAGTACTTC.

This clone was counted a single time. The chain is built from TRBV10-3 and TRBJ2-3, with a tentative D call TRBD2 (6 bases). V lost 3 bases and J lost 8, with 6 bases in between. The germline V gene encodes CDR1 ENHRY and CDR2 SYGVKD. This CDR3 has 11 residues. CDR3 nucleotides: TGTGCCATCAGTGACGGGGGTACGCAGTATTTT. Amino acids: CAISDGGTQYF.

This clone was recorded once. This rearrangement joins TRBV5-1 to TRBJ2-7, with no clear D. The CDR3 has 17 amino acids. CDR1 and CDR2 (germline): SGHRS, YFSETQ. Between the trimmed V and J ends, which lost 2 bases and 3 bases, there was a span of 21 bases. The CDR3 sequence: CASSLSPLVADIYEQYF. For the CDR3, the DNA is TGCGCCAGCAGCTTATCCCCCCTGGTGGCAGACATCTACGAGCAGTACTTC.

CDR3 bases: TGTGCCAGCCGGCAAGGGATAGTAGGGAGGACTGAAGCTTTCTTT. Its protein product is CASRQGIVGRTEAFF. V usage is TRBV6-5 and J usage is TRBJ1-1; no clear D gene. V lost 8 bases and J 5 bases, leaving 21 bases between the germline ends. The CDR3 is 15 amino acids. Germline CDR1 and CDR2: MNHEY and SVGAGI.

V and J are TRBV19 and TRBJ2-1; 8 bases are a match to TRBD1. Germline CDR1 and CDR2: LNHDA and SQIVND (reference sequence). After removal of 3 bases from V and 4 bases from J, the junction contained 11 bases not matched to a gene. The CDR3 totals 17 residues. The CDR3 sequence is CASSMMVQGGLYNEQFF. The CDR3 bases are TGTGCCAGTAGTATGATGGTACAGGGGGGCTTATACAATGAGCAGTTCTTC.

The chain has TRBV10-3 and TRBJ2-7; TRBD1 agrees at 11 bases. This CDR3 region has 13 residues. V lost 6 bases and J lost 7; bases outside the gene matches: 5. CDR1 is ENHRY and CDR2 is SYGVKD in the germline V gene. CDR3 residues: CAISGQGAQEQYF. CDR3 DNA sequence: TGTGCCATCAGCGGACAGGGGGCGCAAGAGCAGTACTTC.

This chain links TRBV25-1 with TRBJ2-7; the match to TRBD1 covers 8 bases. The germline V gene encodes CDR1 MGHDK and CDR2 SYGVNS. The CDR3 has 17 amino acids. V dropped 2 bases and J dropped 0; count of bases not matched to a gene: 9. The CDR3: CASSENPGQGGSYEQYF. In DNA form, the CDR3 reads TGTGCCAGCAGTGAAAACCCTGGACAGGGCGGCTCCTACGAGCAGTACTTC.

The genes are TRBV6-6 and TRBJ1-6; possible D gene TRBD1, 6 bases. Trimming pared 2 bases from V and 4 bases from J, leaving 6 bases between. Germline V gene sequence: CDR1 MNHNY, CDR2 SVGAGI (reference sequence). This CDR3 spans 14 amino acids. In DNA, the CDR3 is TGTGCCAGCAGTTACGACAGGTATAATTCACCCCTCCACTTT. Its translation: CASSYDRYNSPLHF.

To note about this clone: One end of the junction varies from germline; a read error may be responsible. The chain uses TRBV7-9 and TRBJ1-1; D remains unclear. There are 15 residues in the CDR3. Per germline, CDR1 SEHNR and CDR2 FQNEAQ (reference sequence). DNA of the CDR3: TGTTCCAGCTCCCCCCCTATTTGGCGGGACACTGAAGCTTTCTTT. Protein sequence: CSSSPPIWRDTEAFF.

This chain uses TRBV14 with TRBJ1-2, with 9 nucleotides matching TRBD1. This CDR3 has 14 residues. Germline V gene sequence: CDR1 SGHDN, CDR2 FVKESK. J was trimmed by 7 bases and V by 2 bases; bases with no gene match: 5. The CDR3 sequence: CASSQTDRGGGYTF. Written as DNA, the CDR3 is TGTGCCAGCAGCCAAACTGACAGGGGGGGTGGCTACACCTTC.

The chain combines TRBV7-6 with TRBJ1-3, with 8 bases matching TRBD1. CDR1 and CDR2 (germline): SGHVS, FNYEAQ. V trimming: 5 bases; J trimming: 4 bases; junction bases outside the gene matches: 7. The CDR3 is made up of 15 amino acids. In DNA form, the CDR3 reads TGTGCCAGCAGCCCAACGACAGGGGTCGGAAACACCATATATTTT. Translated, it gives CASSPTTGVGNTIYF.

The chain combines TRBV9 with TRBJ2-1, with TRBD2 as a possible D gene (5 bases). Germline-derived CDR1 and CDR2 are SGDLS and YYNGEE. This CDR3 is 14 amino acids long. V was clipped by 4 bases and J by 6 bases, with 14 bases between them. The CDR3 spells CASSNVPGINEQFF. CDR3 in DNA: TGTGCCAGCAGCAACGTTCCGGGAATCAATGAGCAGTTCTTC.

The chain joins TRBV6-1 to TRBJ1-2; a weak D match, TRBD1 (5 bases). Germline loops: CDR1 MNHNS, CDR2 SASEGT. V lost 4 bases to trimming and J lost 2 bases, with 14 bases between them. This CDR3 spans 15 amino acids. The CDR3 spells CASSVTAGKNYGYTF. The CDR3, as DNA: TGTGCCAGCAGTGTCACGGCAGGGAAGAACTATGGCTACACCTTC.

The chain links TRBV9 to TRBJ2-2; D may be TRBD2 (5 bases). The V and J ends lost 1 base and 6 bases respectively, with 13 bases between them. Germline V gene lookup returns CDR1 SGDLS and CDR2 YYNGEE. The CDR3 is made up of 15 amino acids. CDR3 residues: CASSVRGNGAGELFF. CDR3 in DNA: TGTGCCAGCAGCGTAAGAGGGAACGGCGCCGGGGAGCTGTTTTTT. Full variable domain (missing parts from reference TRBV9 and TRBJ2-2): DSGVTQTPKHLITATGQRVTLRCSPRSGDLSVYWYQQSLDQGLQFLIQYYNGEERAKGNILERFSAQQFPDLHSELNLSSLELGDSALYFCASSVRGNGAGELFFGEGSRLTVL.

This sequence joins TRBV6-6 and TRBJ2-7, with 8 bases aligning to TRBD1. This CDR3 has 13 amino acids. Germline CDR1 MNHNY, CDR2 SVGAGI (reference sequence). The ends lost 6 bases at V and 2 bases at J; junction bases unmatched: 3. The CDR3 reads CASRMGQAYEQYF. The CDR3 bases are TGTGCCAGCAGAATGGGACAGGCCTACGAGCAGTACTTC.

J is TRBJ2-7 and V is TRBV27; D not resolved. Germline loops: CDR1 MNHEY, CDR2 SMNVEV (reference sequence). Trimming took off 4 bases at V and 2 bases at J, with 9 bases between the two ends. The CDR3 spans 13 residues. The CDR3 sequence: CASSSLPTYEQYF. In DNA, the CDR3 is TGTGCCAGCAGTTCACTACCGACCTACGAGCAGTACTTC.

The chain is built from TRBV2 and TRBJ1-5, with 8 bases that match TRBD1. Trimming took 6 bases from V and 2 from J; bases not matched to a gene: 3. The V gene's germline CDR1 is SNHLY and CDR2 FYNNEI. The CDR3 spans 14 residues. The CDR3 reads CASRKDRGNQPQHF. CDR3 DNA: TGTGCCAGCAGGAAGGACAGGGGCAATCAGCCCCAGCATTTT.

This clone was counted only a few times. The V and J genes are TRBV28 and TRBJ1-2, with D uncertain. The CDR3 runs to 14 residues. Looked up from germline, CDR1 is MDHEN and CDR2 is SYDVKM. V gave up 7 bases and J gave up 4 bases, with 16 bases separating them. CDR3 sequence reads: CASKRSEDLYGYTF. The CDR3 region has the DNA TGTGCCAGCAAACGCAGCGAAGATCTCTATGGCTACACCTTC.

This chain connects TRBV12-5 to TRBJ1-1; D unclear. The V end lost 0 bases, the J end lost 4 bases, and 9 bases lay between the germline ends. CDR3 length equals 14 residues. In germline, CDR1 is LGHNT, CDR2 FRNRAP. The CDR3 DNA reads as TGTGCTAGTGGTTTGGTACCGGGAATCACTGAAGCTTTCTTT. Translated: CASGLVPGITEAFF. The full variable domain, in which reference TRBV12-5 and TRBJ1-1 provide the parts outside the CDR3, is DARVTQTPRHKVTEMGQEVTMRCQPILGHNTVFWYRQTMMQGLELLAYFRNRAPLDDSGMPKDRFSAEMPDATLATLKIQPSEPRDSAVYFCASGLVPGITEAFFGQGTRLTVV.